These 2 T cell receptor beta chains originate from one sample sequenced in a study of OX40 agonist ivuxolimab in advanced cancers. Repertoires were generated with immunoSEQ multiplex PCR, while TCRdb's copy carries only in-frame clones and drops some. The sample records around 82,000 clones, approximately 88% being singletons. The sample in question was CD4+ or CD8+ T cells sorted from blood, obtained in a trial of the OX40 agonist ivuxolimab. The receptors stem from an adult with an advanced solid tumor such as melanoma, head and neck, liver or kidney cancer.

This clone was detected once. The chain links TRBV4-1 to TRBJ2-5; D is ambiguous. Germline V gene lookup returns CDR1 MGHRA and CDR2 YSYEKL. The CDR3 runs to 14 residues. V was clipped by 0 bases and J by 9 bases, with 14 bases between them. As DNA, the CDR3 is TGCGCCAGCAGCCAAGAGTCCGGGCCGTGGGCCCAGTACTTC. This translates into CASSQESGPWAQYF.

This clone showed up just once. This chain uses TRBV1 with TRBJ1-1; the table assigns TRBD1, which was not confirmed against the DNA. TRBV1 constitutes a pseudogene. The CDR3 is 14 amino acids. The chain's CDR3 is CTSSQRTGRTEAFF. CDR3 bases: TGCACCAGCAGCCAACGGACAGGGCGCACTGAAGCTTTCTTT.